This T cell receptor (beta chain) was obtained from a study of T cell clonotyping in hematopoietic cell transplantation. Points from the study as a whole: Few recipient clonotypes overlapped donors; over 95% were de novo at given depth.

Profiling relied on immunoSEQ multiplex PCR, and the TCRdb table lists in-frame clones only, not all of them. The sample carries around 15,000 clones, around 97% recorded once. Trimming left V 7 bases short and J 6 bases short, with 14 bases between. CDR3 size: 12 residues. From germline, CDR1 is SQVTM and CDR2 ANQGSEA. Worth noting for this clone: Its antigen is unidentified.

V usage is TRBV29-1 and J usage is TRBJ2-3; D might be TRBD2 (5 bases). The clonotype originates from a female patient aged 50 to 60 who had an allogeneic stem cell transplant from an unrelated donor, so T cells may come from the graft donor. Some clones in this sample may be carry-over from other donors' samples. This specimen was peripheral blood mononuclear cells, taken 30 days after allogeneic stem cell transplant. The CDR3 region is CSAEGLLDTQYF. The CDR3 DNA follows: TGCAGCGCCGAAGGACTGTTGGATACGCAGTATTTT.